These 32 T cell receptor beta chains share one sample of origin, sequenced in a study of blood T cells in healthy people across ages. A second PCR, run for about 7 to 11 cycles, used a sample-barcoded 5' primer plus a J-beta primer mix. Using its own MiXCR run on the 5' RACE reads, TCRdb lists one record per CDR3 protein. The sample shows 800,000 to 950,000 distinct CDR3 sequences, under 40% of them seen only once. The sample taken for sequencing was blood. All receptors derive from a man in his late teens or twenties in good health.

DNA of the CDR3: TGTGCCAGCAGTTTCGGGACAGCTTATGAAGCTTTCTTT. As protein: CASSFGTAYEAFF. The chain is built from TRBV12-3 or TRBV12-4 and TRBJ1-1, with 7 bases that match TRBD1. The CDR3 has 13 amino acids. V shed 3 bases and J 7 bases; nucleotides not matched to a gene: 5.

The V and J genes are TRBV12-3 or TRBV12-4 and TRBJ1-1, with 7 bases that match TRBD1. The CDR3 loop spans 14 amino acids. V shed 5 bases, J shed 3 bases, and the junction held 6 bases outside the gene matches. The CDR3 reads CASSNGQADTEAFF. For the CDR3, the DNA is TGTGCCAGCAGTAACGGACAGGCGGACACTGAAGCTTTCTTT.

This clonotype has at least ten counts. The chain joins TRBV20-1 to TRBJ2-7; the match to TRBD1 covers 7 bases. This CDR3 contains 14 residues. J gave up 4 bases and V 5 bases, and 11 bases lay outside the gene matches. Germline V gene lookup returns CDR1 DFQATT and CDR2 SNEGSKA (reference sequence). The CDR3, as DNA: TGCAGTGCTCGAAACCGGGACAGTTATTACGAGCAGTACTTC. Translation gives CSARNRDSYYEQYF.

About this clonotype: A single base separates this from a much larger clone, so it may be a read error. The V call is TRBV20-1, the J call TRBJ2-1, with 11 bases fitting TRBD2. The CDR3 extends over 14 amino acids. Germline V gene data show CDR1 as DFQATT and CDR2 as SNEGSKA (reference sequence). CDR3 DNA: TGCAGGGCCCTGGGACTAGCGGACTACAATGAGCAGTTCTTC. Amino acid sequence: CRALGLADYNEQFF.

The table lists this clonotype with a count of one. The rearrangement uses TRBV4-2 and TRBJ2-3; 7 bases agree with TRBD2. Germline V gives CDR1 LGHNA, CDR2 YNFKEQ. The CDR3 sequence is 15 residues long. With 4 bases clipped from V and 4 bases from J, the junction kept 8 bases outside the gene matches. CDR3 sequence: CASSPTRGSPDTQYF. CDR3 DNA: TGTGCCAGCAGCCCGACGCGGGGGTCCCCAGATACGCAGTATTTT.

The rearrangement joins TRBV21-1 to TRBJ2-7. TRBV21-1 is termed a pseudogene. The CDR3 is 16 amino acids. The CDR3 bases are TGTGCCAGCAGCAAAGTAAAAGGTCCGAAATCCTACGAGCAGTACTTC. The encoded protein is CASSKVKGPKSYEQYF.

This clonotype was picked up a small number of times. This chain uses TRBV2 with TRBJ1-2, with 7 nucleotides matching TRBD1. Germline lookup yields CDR1 SNHLY and CDR2 FYNNEI. The CDR3 totals 15 residues. V was pared by 11 bases and J by 5 bases, with 17 bases of the junction left unmatched. This CDR3 reads CALLRAGQKNYGYTF. CDR3 nucleotide sequence: TGTGCCCTCCTTCGAGCGGGACAGAAGAATTATGGCTACACCTTC.

Only a few counts were recorded for this clonotype. The V and J genes are TRBV10-3 and TRBJ1-5; 8 positions match TRBD1. Germline V gene data show CDR1 as ENHRY and CDR2 as SYGVKD. The CDR3 is 15 amino acids. Unmatched junction bases numbered 10, after V lost 10 bases and J lost 2 bases. The CDR3 here is CATAMTGDGNQPQHF. CDR3 DNA: TGTGCCACCGCTATGACAGGGGATGGCAATCAGCCCCAGCATTTT.

The chain carries TRBV7-9 and TRBJ1-1; D gene ambiguous. The germline CDR1 and CDR2 sequences are SEHNR and FQNEAQ (reference sequence). The CDR3 covers 14 residues. V was trimmed by 5 bases and J by 1 base, leaving 11 bases between them. The CDR3, as DNA: TGTGCCAGCAGCGAAAGGTCATCGAACACTGAAGCTTTCTTT. Translating it yields CASSERSSNTEAFF.

As regards this clonotype: A much bigger clone sits one base away, suggesting this may be a read error. The chain couples TRBV10-3 to TRBJ2-1, with D tentatively TRBD1 or TRBD2 (5 bases each). The last part of the DNA fits TRBJ2-7 better; the J call may be wrong. The CDR3 extends over 13 amino acids. The germline V gene encodes CDR1 ENHRY and CDR2 SYGVKD. CDR3 sequence: CAISVGARDEQYF. The CDR3 nucleotides read TGTGCCATCAGTGTCGGGGCCCGGGATGAGCAGTACTTC.

The chain uses TRBV12-3 or TRBV12-4 and TRBJ1-2; D is perhaps TRBD1 (5 bases). The V and J ends lost 8 bases and 2 bases respectively, with 12 bases between them. There are 13 residues in the CDR3. The CDR3 spells CASDTGGNYGYTF. The CDR3 DNA reads as TGTGCCAGCGACACCGGGGGGAACTATGGCTACACCTTC.

This clonotype was detected only a few times. This chain joins TRBV4-3 and TRBJ1-5; D not certain. Germline V gives CDR1 LGHNA, CDR2 YSLEER. CDR3 length: 15 amino acids. V lost 0 bases and J lost 3, with 9 bases in between. The DNA of the CDR3 is TGCGCCAGCAGCCAAGAGGTCAGTGCCAATCAGCCCCAGCATTTT. This translates into CASSQEVSANQPQHF.

The chain couples TRBV4-3 to TRBJ1-5; D might be TRBD1 (6 bases). Trimming pared 1 base from V and 0 bases from J, leaving 19 bases between. The CDR3 covers 19 residues. CDR1 is LGHNA and CDR2 is YSLEER in the germline V gene. The CDR3 coding sequence is TGCGCCAGCAGCCAAGGCGCTGGGGGGCTGGGATATAGCAATCAGCCCCAGCATTTT. This translates into CASSQGAGGLGYSNQPQHF.

J is TRBJ2-5 and V is TRBV7-9; 9 bases map to TRBD2. CDR3 length equals 17 residues. CDR1 is SEHNR, CDR2 FQNEAQ, per germline (reference sequence). Trimming removed 5 bases from V and 11 bases from J; junction bases left unmatched: 21. The CDR3 DNA follows: TGTGCCAGCAGCCAGGGGCTTAGCGGGGGTTCCTACAATGAGCAGTACTTC. The encoded protein is CASSQGLSGGSYNEQYF.

This clonotype was observed a few times. V is TRBV3-1 and J is TRBJ2-1; a possible D gene is TRBD1 (6 bases). Between the trimmed V and J ends, which lost 6 bases and 4 bases, there was a span of 16 bases. Germline V gives CDR1 LGHDT, CDR2 YNNKEL (reference sequence). CDR3 size: 15 residues. In nucleotides, the CDR3 is TGTGCCAGCAGTCGGGACATCAGGGGTTACAATGAGCAGTTCTTC. As protein: CASSRDIRGYNEQFF.

The chain uses TRBV20-1 and TRBJ2-3; 8 bases fit TRBD2. CDR3 size: 14 residues. Germline lookup yields CDR1 DFQATT and CDR2 SNEGSKA (reference sequence). J was trimmed by 2 bases and V by 6 bases; bases with no gene match: 7. The CDR3 protein is CSASTGGATDTQYF. The CDR3 coding sequence is TGCAGTGCCTCGACGGGGGGGGCCACAGATACGCAGTATTTT.

Of note for this clonotype: This may arise from a read error, as a much more abundant clone is one base away. This chain links TRBV12-3 or TRBV12-4 with TRBJ2-1, with 9 bases lining up with TRBD1. The junction had 4 bases not matched to a gene; V was cut back by 6 bases and J by 1 base. This CDR3 is 15 amino acids long. The CDR3 region is CASSRTGASYNEQFF. The CDR3 DNA is TGTGCCAGCAGCCGGACAGGGGCATCCTACAATGAGCAGTTCTTC.

The chain combines TRBV27 with TRBJ1-2; TRBD1 matches at 7 bases. The V gene's germline CDR1 is MNHEY and CDR2 SMNVEV (reference sequence). The CDR3 spans 17 residues. V trimming: 5 bases; J trimming: 3 bases; junction bases outside the gene matches: 15. CDR3 protein: CASSAYGTEFGDYGYTF. The CDR3 DNA reads as TGTGCCAGCAGTGCCTACGGGACAGAATTTGGTGACTATGGCTACACCTTC.

This clonotype was detected many times. The chain links TRBV12-3 or TRBV12-4 to TRBJ2-3; 9 positions agree with TRBD1. Germline trimming cut 6 bases from V and 6 bases from J; bases unmatched to any gene: 10. The CDR3 length is 15 residues. CDR3 coding DNA: TGTGCCAGCAGAACGAGGGACAGGGCCGGGGATACGCAGTATTTT. Translating gives CASRTRDRAGDTQYF.

The CDR3 reads CAISPDRATPQHF. The CDR3 bases are TGTGCCATCAGCCCGGACAGGGCGACGCCCCAGCATTTT. V is TRBV10-3 and J is TRBJ1-5; 8 nucleotides agree with TRBD1. The trim removed 6 bases at V and 9 bases at J, leaving 7 bases unmatched. CDR1 is ENHRY and CDR2 is SYGVKD in the germline V gene. The CDR3 length is 13 residues.

There are many counts of this clonotype. V is TRBV10-3 and J is TRBJ2-1, with unresolved D. There are 16 residues in the CDR3. CDR1 and CDR2 from the germline V gene are ENHRY and SYGVKD. The V end lost 4 bases, the J end lost 0 bases, and 13 bases lay between the germline ends. CDR3 region: CAISASDDISYNEQFF. CDR3 coding DNA: TGTGCCATCAGTGCCTCGGACGATATCTCCTACAATGAGCAGTTCTTC.

In this sample, this clonotype turned up many times. The CDR3 nucleotides are TGTGCCTGGAGCAGGGGAAGGACTAGCGGTCCTTACGAGCAGTACTTC. Residues: CAWSRGRTSGPYEQYF. J is TRBJ2-7 and V is TRBV30, with 10 bases aligning to TRBD2. The length of the CDR3 is 16 residues. V lost 3 bases, J lost 4 bases, and 12 bases stayed unmatched. Germline loops: CDR1 GTSNPN, CDR2 SVGIG (reference sequence).

The chain has TRBV7-2 and TRBJ1-4; TRBD1 matches 10 bases. V shed 6 bases and J 8 bases; nucleotides not matched to a gene: 6. Germline CDR1 and CDR2: SGHTA and FQGNSA. There are 14 residues in the CDR3. The CDR3 DNA is TGTGCCAGCAGATGGACAGGGGGAAACGAAAAACTGTTTTTT. Translated, it gives CASRWTGGNEKLFF.

The rearrangement joins TRBV4-2 to TRBJ2-7; 8 bases are a match to TRBD2. The length of the CDR3 is 15 residues. The V segment lost 8 bases and the J segment 2 bases; nucleotides outside the gene matches: 11. Germline CDR1 reads LGHNA; CDR2 reads YNFKEQ. CDR3 residues: CASVSLAGMPYEQYF. As DNA, the CDR3 is TGTGCCAGCGTTTCTTTAGCGGGGATGCCCTACGAGCAGTACTTC.

There are many counts of this clonotype. The chain employs TRBV20-1 and TRBJ1-2; D may be TRBD1 (5 bases). Germline CDR1 reads DFQATT; CDR2 reads SNEGSKA (reference sequence). This CDR3 spans 12 amino acids. V was trimmed by 5 bases and J by 7 bases, leaving 14 bases between them. CDR3 nucleotides: TGCAGTGCTCGGGCGGGACGGGGTGGCTACACCTTC. It specifies CSARAGRGGYTF.

In its sample, this clonotype was seen a few times. V usage is TRBV12-3 or TRBV12-4 and J usage is TRBJ2-2; 12 positions match TRBD1. The CDR3 contains 20 residues. J was trimmed by 0 bases and V by 5 bases; bases with no gene match: 13. The CDR3 nucleotides read TGTGCCAGCAGTCCCCGGGACAGGGGGCTTAGAATGACGAACACCGGGGAGCTGTTTTTT. Its protein product is CASSPRDRGLRMTNTGELFF.

This clonotype was seen ten or more times. J is TRBJ1-6 and V is TRBV27, with D possibly being TRBD1 (5 bases). Germline V gene sequence: CDR1 MNHEY, CDR2 SMNVEV (reference sequence). This CDR3 spans 14 amino acids. V dropped 7 bases and J dropped 8 bases, with 15 bases sitting between them. CDR3 sequence: CASNQGGPYSPLHF. For the CDR3, the DNA is TGTGCCAGCAACCAGGGTGGCCCCTATTCACCCCTCCACTTT.

This clonotype turned up a few times. The chain joins TRBV4-2 to TRBJ1-1; no definite D call. The germline V gene has CDR1 LGHNA and CDR2 YNFKEQ. The CDR3 is made up of 12 amino acids. V gave up 0 bases and J gave up 8 bases, with 7 bases separating them. The CDR3 DNA is TGTGCCAGCAGCCAAGACTGGAACGAAGCTTTCTTT. It encodes CASSQDWNEAFF.

The rearrangement uses TRBV5-1 and TRBJ2-5; unclear D gene. Trimming cost V 4 bases and J 4 bases, with 17 bases left between them. Germline V gene sequence: CDR1 SGHRS, CDR2 YFSETQ. The CDR3 loop spans 15 amino acids. This CDR3 is CASSLSMDRRETQYF. DNA for the CDR3: TGCGCCAGCAGCCTTTCTATGGATCGTCGAGAGACCCAGTACTTC.

The V gene is TRBV6-2 or TRBV6-3, the J gene TRBJ2-3; D is undetermined. This CDR3 is built from 13 residues. The germline gives CDR1 MNHEY, CDR2 SVGEGT. Trimming left V 0 bases short and J 6 bases short, with 7 bases between. CDR3 region: CASSYSERDTQYF. CDR3 coding DNA: TGTGCCAGCAGTTACTCGGAGAGGGATACGCAGTATTTT.

The chain employs TRBV7-2 and TRBJ2-6; a weak D match, TRBD2 (5 bases). This CDR3 comprises 16 residues. The V gene lost 1 base and the J gene lost 2 bases, with 9 bases spanning the gap. Germline assignment: CDR1 SGHTA and CDR2 FQGNSA. CDR3 nucleotides: TGTGCCAGCAGCTTAGTGTGGGGAGCTGGGGCCAACGTCCTGACTTTC. It encodes CASSLVWGAGANVLTF.

Ten or more counts support this clonotype. The chain joins TRBV7-2 to TRBJ2-5; D tentatively reads TRBD1 or TRBD2 (5 bases each). CDR1 and CDR2 (germline): SGHTA, FQGNSA. The ends were cut back, 3 bases at V and 9 bases at J, with 14 bases in the middle. CDR3 length equals 13 residues. CDR3 nucleotides: TGTGCCAGCAGCTTCCCCGGGGCGATGTCCCAGTACTTC. It codes for CASSFPGAMSQYF.